This paragraph reports one TCR beta chain. Unique molecular identifiers were attached to individual cDNA molecules within the library. TCRdb independently ran MiXCR on the RACE reads; one entry per CDR3 protein. The data hold about 290,000 distinct CDR3 sequences, with around 7.3% observed a single time. Described time point: pre-sensitization, week 0. Treatment specified: therapeutic diphenylcyclopropenone sensitization with weekly scalp DPC. This entry comes from a study of human T cells and chemical hapten exposure. CDR3 length equals 18 residues. CDR1 is LGHNA and CDR2 is YNFKEQ in the germline V gene. V trimming: 0 bases; J trimming: 7 bases; junction bases outside the gene matches: 13.

The rearrangement links TRBV4-2 to TRBJ1-5; TRBD1 matches at 9 bases. This sequence was found in a man younger than 35 with alopecia areata. Some clones in this sample may be carry-over from other donors' samples. The starting material was whole blood, obtained in connection with sensitization to the hapten diphenylcyclopropenone (DPC). The CDR3 reads CASSQDALGQGTGQPQHF. DNA for the CDR3: TGTGCCAGCAGCCAAGATGCCCTCGGACAGGGGACAGGACAGCCCCAGCATTTT.